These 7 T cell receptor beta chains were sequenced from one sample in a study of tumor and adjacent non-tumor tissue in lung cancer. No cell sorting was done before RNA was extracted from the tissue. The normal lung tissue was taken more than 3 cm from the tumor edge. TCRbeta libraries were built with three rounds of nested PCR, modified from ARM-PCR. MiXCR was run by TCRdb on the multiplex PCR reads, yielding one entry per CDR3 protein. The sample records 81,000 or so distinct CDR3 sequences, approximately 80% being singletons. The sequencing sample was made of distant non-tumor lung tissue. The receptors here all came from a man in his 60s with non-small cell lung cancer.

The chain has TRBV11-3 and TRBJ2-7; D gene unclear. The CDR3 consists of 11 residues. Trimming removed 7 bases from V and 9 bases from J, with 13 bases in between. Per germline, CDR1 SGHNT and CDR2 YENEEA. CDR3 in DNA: TGTGCCAGCACTGATTACATCTTGCAGTACTTC. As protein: CASTDYILQYF.

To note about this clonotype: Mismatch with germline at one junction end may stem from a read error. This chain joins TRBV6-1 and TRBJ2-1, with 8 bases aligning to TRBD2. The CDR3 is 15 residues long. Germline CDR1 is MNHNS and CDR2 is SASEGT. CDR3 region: CTTRPPGLGKDEQFF. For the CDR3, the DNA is TGTACCACCCGACCCCCGGGACTAGGTAAGGATGAGCAATTCTTC.

The CDR3 here is CSVVGIAYGYTF. DNA for the CDR3: TGCAGCGTTGTGGGGATCGCCTATGGCTACACCTTC. The chain is built from TRBV29-1 and TRBJ1-2, with D unclear. The germline gives CDR1 SQVTM, CDR2 ANQGSEA. Trimming left V 4 bases short and J 4 bases short, with 10 bases between. CDR3 length: 12 residues.

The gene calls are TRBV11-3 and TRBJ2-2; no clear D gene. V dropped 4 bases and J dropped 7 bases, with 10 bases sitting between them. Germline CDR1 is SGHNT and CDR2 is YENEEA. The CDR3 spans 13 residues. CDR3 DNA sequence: TGTGCCAGCAGCTCCTACATTCGCGGGGAGCTGTTTTTT. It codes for CASSSYIRGELFF.

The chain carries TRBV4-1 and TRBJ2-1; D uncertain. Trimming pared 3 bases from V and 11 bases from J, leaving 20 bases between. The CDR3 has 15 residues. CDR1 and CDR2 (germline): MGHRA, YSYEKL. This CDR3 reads CASSHPPQWAVKQFF. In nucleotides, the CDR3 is TGCGCCAGCAGCCACCCCCCTCAGTGGGCGGTTAAGCAGTTCTTC.

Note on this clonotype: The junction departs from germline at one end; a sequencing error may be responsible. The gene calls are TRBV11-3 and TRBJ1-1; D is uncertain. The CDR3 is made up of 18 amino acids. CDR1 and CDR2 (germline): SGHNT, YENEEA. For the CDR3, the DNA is TGTGCCAGCAGCTTAACGCCGAATCCGTATGGTCGGATCACTGAGGCTTTCTTT. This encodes CASSLTPNPYGRITEAFF.

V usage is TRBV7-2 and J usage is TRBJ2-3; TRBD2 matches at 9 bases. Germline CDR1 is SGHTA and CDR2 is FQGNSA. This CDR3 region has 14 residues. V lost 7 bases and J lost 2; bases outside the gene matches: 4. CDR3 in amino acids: CASIPSGATDTQYF. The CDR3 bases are TGTGCCAGCATCCCTAGCGGGGCCACAGATACGCAGTATTTT.